This TCR beta chain derives from a study of technical replicates of blood from several donors. Data came from immunoSEQ multiplex PCR; TCRdb stores just in-frame clones and leaves some out. Of approximately 78,000 clones listed, around 95% are singletons. CDR3 length equals 17 residues. V was pared by 1 base and J by 5 bases, with 20 bases between. Germline CDR1 reads LNHDA; CDR2 reads SQIVND (reference sequence). The rearrangement joins TRBV19 to TRBJ2-5; tentatively, D is TRBD2 (6 bases). The source of this sequence is a human donor in good health. Input material: T cells isolated from PBMCs. CDR3: CASSIVKYPGLLETQYF. The CDR3 DNA reads TGTGCCAGTAGTATAGTGAAGTACCCAGGACTATTGGAGACCCAGTACTTC. Supplemented by reference TRBV19 and TRBJ2-5, the full variable domain reads DGGITQSPKYLFRKEGQNVTLSCEQNLNHDAMYWYRQDPGQGLRLIYYSQIVNDFQKGDIAEGYSVSREKKESFPLTVTSAQKNPTAFYLCASSIVKYPGLLETQYFGPGTRLLVL.